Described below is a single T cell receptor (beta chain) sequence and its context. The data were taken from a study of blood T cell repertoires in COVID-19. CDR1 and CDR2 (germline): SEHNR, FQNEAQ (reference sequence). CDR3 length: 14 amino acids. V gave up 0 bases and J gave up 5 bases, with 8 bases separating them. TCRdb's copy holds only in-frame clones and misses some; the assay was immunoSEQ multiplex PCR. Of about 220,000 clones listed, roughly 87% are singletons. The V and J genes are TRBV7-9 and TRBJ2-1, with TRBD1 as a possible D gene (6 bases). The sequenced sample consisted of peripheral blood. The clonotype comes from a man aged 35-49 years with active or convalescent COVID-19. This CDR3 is CASSLAGAHNEQFF. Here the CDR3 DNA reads TGTGCCAGCAGCTTAGCGGGGGCCCACAATGAGCAGTTCTTC.